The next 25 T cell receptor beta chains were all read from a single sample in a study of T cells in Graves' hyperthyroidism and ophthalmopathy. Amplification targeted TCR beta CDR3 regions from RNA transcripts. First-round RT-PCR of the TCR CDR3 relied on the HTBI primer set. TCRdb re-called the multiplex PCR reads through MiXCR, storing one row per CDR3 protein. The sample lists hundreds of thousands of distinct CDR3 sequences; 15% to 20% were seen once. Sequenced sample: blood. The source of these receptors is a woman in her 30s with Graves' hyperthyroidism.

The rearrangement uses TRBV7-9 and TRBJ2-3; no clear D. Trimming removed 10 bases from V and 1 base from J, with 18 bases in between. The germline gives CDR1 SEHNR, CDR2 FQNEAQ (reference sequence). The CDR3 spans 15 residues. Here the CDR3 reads CANKPSSSGTDTQYF. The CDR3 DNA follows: TGTGCCAACAAACCCTCCAGCAGCGGCACAGATACGCAGTATTTT.

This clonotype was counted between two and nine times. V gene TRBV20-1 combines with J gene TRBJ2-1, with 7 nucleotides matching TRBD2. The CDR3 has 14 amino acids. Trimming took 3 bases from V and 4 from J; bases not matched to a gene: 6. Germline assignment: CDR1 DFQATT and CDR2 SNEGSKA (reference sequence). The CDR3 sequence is CSASVTSPYNEQFF. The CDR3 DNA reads TGCAGTGCTAGTGTGACTAGCCCATACAATGAGCAGTTCTTC.

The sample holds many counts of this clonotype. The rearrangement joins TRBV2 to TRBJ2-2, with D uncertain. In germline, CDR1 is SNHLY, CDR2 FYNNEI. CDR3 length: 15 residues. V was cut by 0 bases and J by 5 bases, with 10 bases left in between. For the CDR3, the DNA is TGTGCCAGCAGTGAAGCTAAGAGCTTGACCGGGGAGCTGTTTTTT. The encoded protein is CASSEAKSLTGELFF.

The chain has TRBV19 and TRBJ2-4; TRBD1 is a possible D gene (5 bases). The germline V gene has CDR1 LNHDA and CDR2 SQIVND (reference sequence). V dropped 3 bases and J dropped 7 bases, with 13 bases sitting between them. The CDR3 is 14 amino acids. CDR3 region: CASSMGQGGNIQYF. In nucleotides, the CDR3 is TGTGCCAGTAGTATGGGGCAGGGTGGCAACATTCAGTACTTC.

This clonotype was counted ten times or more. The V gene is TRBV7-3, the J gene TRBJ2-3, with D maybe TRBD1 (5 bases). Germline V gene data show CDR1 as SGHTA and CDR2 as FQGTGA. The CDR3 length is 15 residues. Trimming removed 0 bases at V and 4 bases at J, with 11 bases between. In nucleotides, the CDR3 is TGTGCCAGCAGCTTAACAGGGGTGGCCGCAGATACGCAGTATTTT. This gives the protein CASSLTGVAADTQYF.

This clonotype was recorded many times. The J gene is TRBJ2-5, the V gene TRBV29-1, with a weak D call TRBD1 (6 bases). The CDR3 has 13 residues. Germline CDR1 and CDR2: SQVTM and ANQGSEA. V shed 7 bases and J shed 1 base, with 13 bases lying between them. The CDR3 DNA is TGCAGCGCGAAAACAGGGTTCCAAGAGACCCAGTACTTC. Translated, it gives CSAKTGFQETQYF.

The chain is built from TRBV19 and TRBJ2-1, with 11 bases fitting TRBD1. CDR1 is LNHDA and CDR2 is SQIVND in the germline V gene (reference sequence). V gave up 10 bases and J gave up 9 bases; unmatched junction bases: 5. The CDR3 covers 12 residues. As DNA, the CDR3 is TGTGCCATCGGGACAGGGGGTTTTGAGCAGTTCTTC. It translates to CAIGTGGFEQFF. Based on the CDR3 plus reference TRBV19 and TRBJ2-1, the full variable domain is DGGITQSPKYLFRKEGQNVTLSCEQNLNHDAMYWYRQDPGQGLRLIYYSQIVNDFQKGDIAEGYSVSREKKESFPLTVTSAQKNPTAFYLCAIGTGGFEQFFGPGTRLTVL.

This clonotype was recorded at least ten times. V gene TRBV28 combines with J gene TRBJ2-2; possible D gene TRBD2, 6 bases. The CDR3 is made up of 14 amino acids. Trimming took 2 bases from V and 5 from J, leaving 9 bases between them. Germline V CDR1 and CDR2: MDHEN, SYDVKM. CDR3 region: CASSLRRETGELFF. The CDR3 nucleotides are TGTGCCAGCAGTTTACGGAGGGAGACCGGGGAGCTGTTTTTT.

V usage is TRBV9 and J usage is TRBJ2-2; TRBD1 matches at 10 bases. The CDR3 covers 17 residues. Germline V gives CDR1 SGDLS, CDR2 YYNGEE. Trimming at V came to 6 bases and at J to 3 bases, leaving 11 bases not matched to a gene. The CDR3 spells CASTARTGTGDTGELFF. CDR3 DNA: TGTGCCAGCACCGCTCGAACCGGGACAGGGGACACCGGGGAGCTGTTTTTT.

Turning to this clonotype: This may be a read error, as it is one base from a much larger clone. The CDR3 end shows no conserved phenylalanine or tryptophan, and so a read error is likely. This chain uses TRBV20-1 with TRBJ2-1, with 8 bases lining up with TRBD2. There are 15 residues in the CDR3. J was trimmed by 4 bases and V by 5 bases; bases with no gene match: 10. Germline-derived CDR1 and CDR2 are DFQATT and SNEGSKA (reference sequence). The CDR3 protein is CSAATGTREYNEQFI. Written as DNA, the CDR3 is TGCAGTGCTGCGACCGGGACTAGGGAGTACAATGAGCAGTTCATC.

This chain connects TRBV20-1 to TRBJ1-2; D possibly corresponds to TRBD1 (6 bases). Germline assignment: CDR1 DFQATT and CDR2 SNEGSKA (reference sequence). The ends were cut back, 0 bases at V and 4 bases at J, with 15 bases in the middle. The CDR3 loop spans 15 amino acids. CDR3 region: CSARDLGTDSYGYTF. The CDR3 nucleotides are TGCAGTGCTAGAGATCTAGGGACGGACAGCTATGGCTACACCTTC.

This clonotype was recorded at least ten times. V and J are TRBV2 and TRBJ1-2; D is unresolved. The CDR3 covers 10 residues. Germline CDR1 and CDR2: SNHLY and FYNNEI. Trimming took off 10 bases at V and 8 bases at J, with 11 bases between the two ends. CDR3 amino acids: CATKTEGYTF. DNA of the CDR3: TGTGCCACAAAAACAGAGGGCTACACCTTC.

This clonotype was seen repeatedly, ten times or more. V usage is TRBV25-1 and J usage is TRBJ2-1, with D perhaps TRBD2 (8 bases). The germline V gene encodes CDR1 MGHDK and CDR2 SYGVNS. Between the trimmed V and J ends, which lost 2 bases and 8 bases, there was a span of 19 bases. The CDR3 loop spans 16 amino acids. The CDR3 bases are TGTGCCAGCAGTGAAAGACAGGGTAGCGGGAACGATGAGCAGTTCTTC. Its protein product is CASSERQGSGNDEQFF.

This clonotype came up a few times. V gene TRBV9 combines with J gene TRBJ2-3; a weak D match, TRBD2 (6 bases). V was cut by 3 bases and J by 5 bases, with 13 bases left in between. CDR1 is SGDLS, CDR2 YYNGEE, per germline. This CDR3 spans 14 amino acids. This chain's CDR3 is CASSGGDPRDTQYF. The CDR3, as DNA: TGTGCCAGCAGCGGCGGGGATCCTCGAGATACGCAGTATTTT.

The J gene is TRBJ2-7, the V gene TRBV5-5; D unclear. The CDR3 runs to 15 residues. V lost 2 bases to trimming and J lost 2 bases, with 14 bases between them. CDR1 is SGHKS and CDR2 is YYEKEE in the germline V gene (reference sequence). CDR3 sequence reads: CASSFTQALAYEQYF. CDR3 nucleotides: TGTGCCAGCAGCTTCACCCAGGCCCTAGCCTACGAGCAGTACTTC.

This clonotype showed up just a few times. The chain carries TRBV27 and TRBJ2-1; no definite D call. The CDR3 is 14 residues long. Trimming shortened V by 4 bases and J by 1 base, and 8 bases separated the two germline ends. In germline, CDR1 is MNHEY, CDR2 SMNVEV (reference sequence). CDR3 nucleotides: TGTGCCAGCAGTTCCGGCGAGTCCTACAATGAGCAGTTCTTC. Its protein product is CASSSGESYNEQFF.

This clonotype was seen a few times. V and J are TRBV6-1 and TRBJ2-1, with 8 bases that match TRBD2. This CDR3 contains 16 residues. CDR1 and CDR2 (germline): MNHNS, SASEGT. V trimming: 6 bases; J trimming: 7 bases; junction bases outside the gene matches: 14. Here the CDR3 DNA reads TGTGCCAGCAGCCACAACGGGGGGGGGGCGAGGAATGAGCAGTTCTTC. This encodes CASSHNGGGARNEQFF.

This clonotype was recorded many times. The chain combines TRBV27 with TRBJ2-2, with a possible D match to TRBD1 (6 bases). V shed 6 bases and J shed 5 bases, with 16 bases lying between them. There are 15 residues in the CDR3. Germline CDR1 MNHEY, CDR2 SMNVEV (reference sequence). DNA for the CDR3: TGTGCCAGCAGCCTACAGGGAGAAGGGACCGGGGAGCTGTTTTTT. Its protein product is CASSLQGEGTGELFF.

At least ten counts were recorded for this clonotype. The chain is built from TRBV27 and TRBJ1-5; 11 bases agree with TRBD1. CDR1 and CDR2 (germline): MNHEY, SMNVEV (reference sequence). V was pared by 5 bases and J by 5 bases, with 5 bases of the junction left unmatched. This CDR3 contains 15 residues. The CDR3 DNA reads TGTGCCAGCAGTATACGGACAGGGGGCGATCAGCCCCAGCATTTT. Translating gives CASSIRTGGDQPQHF.

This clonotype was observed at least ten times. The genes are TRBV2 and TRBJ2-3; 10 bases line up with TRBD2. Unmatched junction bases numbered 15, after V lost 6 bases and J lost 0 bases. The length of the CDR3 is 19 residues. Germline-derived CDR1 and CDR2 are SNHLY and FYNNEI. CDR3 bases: TGTGCCAGCAGGACTAGCGGGCGCTGGACTTTATCTAGCACAGATACGCAGTATTTT. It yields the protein CASRTSGRWTLSSTDTQYF.

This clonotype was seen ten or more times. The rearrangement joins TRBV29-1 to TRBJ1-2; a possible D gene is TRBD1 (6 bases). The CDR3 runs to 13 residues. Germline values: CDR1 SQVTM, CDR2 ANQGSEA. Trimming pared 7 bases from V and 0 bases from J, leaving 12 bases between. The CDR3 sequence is CSAMGHTNYGYTF. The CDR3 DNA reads TGCAGCGCAATGGGACATACTAACTATGGCTACACCTTC.

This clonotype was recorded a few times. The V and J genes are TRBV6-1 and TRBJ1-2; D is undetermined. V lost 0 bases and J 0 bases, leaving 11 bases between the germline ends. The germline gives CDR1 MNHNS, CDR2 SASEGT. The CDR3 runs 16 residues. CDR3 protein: CASSEAPSPTNYGYTF. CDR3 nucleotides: TGTGCCAGCAGTGAAGCGCCGTCACCCACTAACTATGGCTACACCTTC.

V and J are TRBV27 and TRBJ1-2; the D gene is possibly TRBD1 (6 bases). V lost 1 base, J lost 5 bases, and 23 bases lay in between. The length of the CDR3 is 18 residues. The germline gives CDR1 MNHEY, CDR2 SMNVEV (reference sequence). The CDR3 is CASSLYRSIRGDLYGYTF. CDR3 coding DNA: TGTGCCAGCAGTTTATATCGATCAATTAGGGGGGACCTATATGGCTACACCTTC.

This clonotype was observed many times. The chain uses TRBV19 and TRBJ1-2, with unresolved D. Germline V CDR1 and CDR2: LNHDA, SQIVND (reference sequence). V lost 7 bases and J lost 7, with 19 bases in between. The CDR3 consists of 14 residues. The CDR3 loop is CASKSPDGLFGYTF. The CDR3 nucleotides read TGTGCCAGTAAAAGCCCGGACGGTCTCTTTGGCTACACCTTC.

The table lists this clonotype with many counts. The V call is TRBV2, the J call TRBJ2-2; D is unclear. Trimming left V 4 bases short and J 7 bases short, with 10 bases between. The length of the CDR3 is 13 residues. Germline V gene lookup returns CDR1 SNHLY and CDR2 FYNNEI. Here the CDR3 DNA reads TGTGCCAGCAGTGCTCGGGTGGTCGGGGAGCTGTTTTTT. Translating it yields CASSARVVGELFF.